The rows below give T cell receptor beta chains drawn from one sample of a study of T cell responses to AZD1222 COVID-19 vaccine. Sequenced by immunoSEQ multiplex PCR; TCRdb stores in-frame clones only, minus some. The sample lists 250,000 to 300,000 clones, about 94% occurring once. Sequencing was performed on peripheral blood, taken 28 days after the second AZD1222 dose. The source is an adult who received the AZD1222 COVID-19 vaccine. CDR3s include the opening cysteine and the closing phenylalanine or tryptophan. D genes are given only for firm matches. Where a row states a size, it is once, few, many or the class of an expanded clone; other rows omit it.

D: NA; V: TRBV9; size: few; length: 15; J: TRBJ2-7; DNA: TGTGCCAGCAGCGTGGGAGGTGGCCCCGGTTACGAGCAGTACTTC; CDR3: CASSVGGGPGYEQYF
D: NA; V: TRBV7-9; size: NA; length: 15; J: TRBJ1-1; DNA: TGTGCCAGCAGTCCTTTTTGGGGTTTAAACACTGAAGCTTTCTTT; CDR3: CASSPFWGLNTEAFF
D: NA; V: TRBV18; size: NA; length: 12; J: TRBJ2-5; DNA: TGTGCCAGCTCACCACGCCGAGAGACCCAGTACTTC; CDR3: CASSPRRETQYF
D: TRBD1; V: TRBV19; size: NA; length: 14; J: TRBJ1-6; DNA: TGTGCCAGCAGCCGGGACAGGGGGCTTTCACCCCTCCACTTT; CDR3: CASSRDRGLSPLHF
D: NA; V: TRBV2; size: NA; length: 15; J: TRBJ1-6; DNA: TGTGCCAGCAGTGAAGAGGGCAGGACCAATTCACCCCTCCACTTT; CDR3: CASSEEGRTNSPLHF
D: NA; V: TRBV12-3/TRBV12-4; size: few; length: 13; J: TRBJ2-2; DNA: TGTGCCAGCAGTTTAGGATACTCCGGGGAGCTGTTTTTT; CDR3: CASSLGYSGELFF
D: NA; V: TRBV10-1; size: NA; length: 14; J: TRBJ1-2; DNA: TGCGCCAGCAGTGATACAGGGATGGACTATGGCTACACCTTC; CDR3: CASSDTGMDYGYTF
D: NA; V: TRBV7-9; size: NA; length: 11; J: TRBJ2-7; DNA: TGTGCCAGCAGCGTCGATTACGAGCAGTACTTC; CDR3: CASSVDYEQYF
D: NA; V: TRBV6-2/TRBV6-3; size: NA; length: 12; J: TRBJ1-5; DNA: TGTGCCAGCAGTTACTTGGGACAGCCCCAGCATTTT; CDR3: CASSYLGQPQHF
D: NA; V: TRBV27; size: NA; length: 14; J: TRBJ1-6; DNA: TGTGCCAGCAGCTTGGGACTGTATAATTCACCCCTCCACTTT; CDR3: CASSLGLYNSPLHF
D: TRBD1; V: TRBV3-1/TRBV3-2; size: NA; length: 15; J: TRBJ1-4; DNA: TGTGCCAGCAGCTTTAAGACAGGGGTAATTGAAAAACTGTTTTTT; CDR3: CASSFKTGVIEKLFF
D: NA; V: TRBV21-1; size: NA; length: 16; J: TRBJ2-5; DNA: TGTGCCAGCAGCAAAGCGCTAGGCAGGGAGGGGGAGACCCAGTACTTC; CDR3: CASSKALGREGETQYF
D: NA; V: TRBV24-1; size: NA; length: 15; J: TRBJ2-3; DNA: TGTGCCACCAGTGCCCCAGACAGGTCTTCAGATACGCAGTATTTT; CDR3: CATSAPDRSSDTQYF
D: NA; V: TRBV6-5; size: NA; length: 14; J: TRBJ2-1; DNA: TGTGCCAGCAGTTACAGCGGCACAAACAATGAGCAGTTCTTC; CDR3: CASSYSGTNNEQFF
D: TRBD1; V: TRBV6-5; size: NA; length: 14; J: TRBJ1-2; DNA: TGTGCCAGCAGCAGTCAGGGGGGGCGGGATGGCTACACCTTC; CDR3: CASSSQGGRDGYTF
D: NA; V: TRBV29-1; size: NA; length: 12; J: TRBJ1-2; DNA: TGCAGCGTTGAACAGGGCGGATATGGCTACACCTTC; CDR3: CSVEQGGYGYTF
D: NA; V: TRBV21-1; size: NA; length: 16; J: TRBJ1-1; DNA: TGTGCCAGCAGTCAACAGGACGCCACCATGAACACTGAAGCTTTCTTT; CDR3: CASSQQDATMNTEAFF
D: NA; V: TRBV6-5; size: NA; length: 12; J: TRBJ1-1; DNA: TGTGCCAGCAGCCGACTAAACACTGAAGCTTTCTTT; CDR3: CASSRLNTEAFF
D: NA; V: TRBV11-2; size: NA; length: 16; J: TRBJ2-7; DNA: TGTGCCAGCAGCTTAGAAGGGGGCGCGGGGATATACGAGCAGTACTTC; CDR3: CASSLEGGAGIYEQYF
D: NA; V: TRBV5-6; size: NA; length: 15; J: TRBJ1-1; DNA: TGTGCCAGCAGCTTTAGCCCGAGTAGGAGCACTGAAGCTTTCTTT; CDR3: CASSFSPSRSTEAFF
D: TRBD2; V: TRBV18; size: NA; length: 15; J: TRBJ2-7; DNA: TGTGCCAGCTCACCTGGGGCGGGAGGGGCCTACGAGCAGTACTTC; CDR3: CASSPGAGGAYEQYF
D: TRBD2; V: TRBV5-3; size: NA; length: 19; J: TRBJ2-1; DNA: TGTGCCAGAAGCTTGGGGCCCACTAGCGGGAGGGCCCTCGAGGGTGAGCAGTTCTTC; CDR3: CARSLGPTSGRALEGEQFF
D: NA; V: TRBV28; size: NA; length: 16; J: TRBJ2-6; DNA: TGTGCCACAAACGACAGGCGTTCCTCTGGGGCCAACGTCCTGACTTTC; CDR3: CATNDRRSSGANVLTF
D: NA; V: TRBV3-1/TRBV3-2; size: NA; length: 13; J: TRBJ2-2; DNA: TGTGCCAGCAGCCAAGGCTTAGCCGGGGAGCTGTTTTTT; CDR3: CASSQGLAGELFF
D: NA; V: TRBV6-5; size: NA; length: 15; J: TRBJ1-5; DNA: TGTGCCAGCACGGTGCAAGGGGGTAGCAATCAGCCCCAGCATTTT; CDR3: CASTVQGGSNQPQHF
D: TRBD1; V: TRBV5-4; size: NA; length: 14; J: TRBJ1-6; DNA: TGTGCCAGCAGCTCAGGACAGGGAACATCACCCCTCCACTTT; CDR3: CASSSGQGTSPLHF
D: NA; V: TRBV6-5; size: NA; length: 11; J: TRBJ2-5; DNA: TGTGCCAGCAGGCAACTACCGACCCAGTACTTC; CDR3: CASRQLPTQYF
D: TRBD1; V: TRBV5-4; size: NA; length: 15; J: TRBJ2-7; DNA: TGTGCCAGCAGACTGACAGGGGACCCTTCCTACGAGCAGTACTTC; CDR3: CASRLTGDPSYEQYF
D: NA; V: TRBV7-2; size: few; length: 14; J: TRBJ2-3; DNA: TGTGCCAGCAGCTTAGCTACCGGCCCCGATACGCAGTATTTT; CDR3: CASSLATGPDTQYF
D: NA; V: TRBV14; size: NA; length: 14; J: TRBJ1-1; DNA: TGTGCCAGCAGCCCCGGAAGGGGTAGAACTGAAGCTTTCTTT; CDR3: CASSPGRGRTEAFF
D: TRBD1; V: TRBV7-2; size: NA; length: 15; J: TRBJ1-2; DNA: TGTGCCAGCAGTTTATGGGGACAGGGAGGCTATGGCTACACCTTC; CDR3: CASSLWGQGGYGYTF
D: TRBD1; V: TRBV3-1/TRBV3-2; size: NA; length: 15; J: TRBJ2-1; DNA: TGTGCCAGCACCAGGTGGGACAGGGGACCCAATGAGCAGTTCTTC; CDR3: CASTRWDRGPNEQFF
D: NA; V: TRBV28; size: NA; length: 13; J: TRBJ1-1; DNA: TGTGCCAGCAGCCCCCCCGTTAGGACTGAAGCTTTCTTT; CDR3: CASSPPVRTEAFF
D: NA; V: TRBV5-8; size: NA; length: 12; J: TRBJ1-1; DNA: TGTGCCAGCAGCTTAAGGAACACTGAAGCTTTCTTT; CDR3: CASSLRNTEAFF
D: NA; V: TRBV19; size: NA; length: 13; J: TRBJ1-1; DNA: TGTGCCAGTAGTATGACCTGGTCCGATGAAGCTTTCTTT; CDR3: CASSMTWSDEAFF
D: TRBD2; V: TRBV7-2; size: NA; length: 14; J: TRBJ2-7; DNA: TGTGCCAGCAGCACTCGGACTAGCGGCAGGGGTGCGTACTTC; CDR3: CASSTRTSGRGAYF
D: NA; V: TRBV4-1; size: once; length: 19; J: TRBJ2-3; DNA: TGCGCCAGCAGCCAAGTACGAGGTTTCTGGTCCTCTGTGACAGATACGCAGTATTTT; CDR3: CASSQVRGFWSSVTDTQYF
D: NA; V: TRBV7-9; size: NA; length: 11; J: TRBJ2-1; DNA: TGTGCCAGCAGTCTAAGGAATGAGCAGTTCTTC; CDR3: CASSLRNEQFF
D: TRBD2; V: TRBV6-5; size: once; length: 14; J: TRBJ2-5; DNA: TGTGCCAGGACTAGCGGGAGTTGGCAAGAGACCCAGTACTTC; CDR3: CARTSGSWQETQYF
D: TRBD2; V: TRBV27; size: NA; length: 16; J: TRBJ2-3; DNA: TGTGCCAGCAGAACCACTAGCGGGGGGTTCACAGATACGCAGTATTTT; CDR3: CASRTTSGGFTDTQYF
D: NA; V: TRBV7-2; size: NA; length: 12; J: TRBJ2-2; DNA: TGTGCCAGCAGCTTGGATACCGGGGAGCTGTTTTTT; CDR3: CASSLDTGELFF
D: NA; V: TRBV9; size: NA; length: 15; J: TRBJ2-3; DNA: TGTGCCAGCAGCCCCAATCCGGGGAGTACAGTTACGCAGTATTTT; CDR3: CASSPNPGSTVTQYF
D: TRBD1; V: TRBV18; size: NA; length: 14; J: TRBJ1-2; DNA: TGTGCCAGCTCACCTCGACAGGGCAGTTTTGGCTACACCTTC; CDR3: CASSPRQGSFGYTF
D: NA; V: TRBV7-6; size: NA; length: 15; J: TRBJ1-1; DNA: TGTGCCAGCAGCCCTAGACCAGGGTCTGGAACTGAAGCTTTCTTT; CDR3: CASSPRPGSGTEAFF
D: TRBD1; V: TRBV4-1; size: NA; length: 14; J: TRBJ1-6; DNA: TGCGCCAGCAGCCAAGCCCAAGGGGGCTTGGCCCTCCACTTT; CDR3: CASSQAQGGLALHF